The 21 T cell receptor beta chains given below trace back to one sample, sequenced in a study of shared clonotypes between healthy human individuals. Repertoires were generated with immunoSEQ multiplex PCR, while TCRdb's copy carries only in-frame clones and drops some. The table lists over a million clones, 70% to 80% of them singletons. The sequencing sample was made of memory CD4+ T cells sorted from blood. The subset: CD45RA-negative fraction. The receptors derive from a man aged 18 to 30 in good health.

This rearrangement joins TRBV19 to TRBJ2-5; D remains unclear. The CDR3 runs to 13 residues. The germline CDR1 and CDR2 sequences are LNHDA and SQIVND (reference sequence). The V gene lost 5 bases and the J gene lost 0 bases, with 7 bases spanning the gap. CDR3 DNA: TGTGCCAGTAGTTCGAGGCACCAAGAGACCCAGTACTTC. Its translation: CASSSRHQETQYF.

As to this clone: At one boundary the junction diverges from the germline segment, which might be a read error. The chain couples TRBV7-7 to TRBJ2-3; D tentatively fits TRBD1 or TRBD2 (6 bases each). This CDR3 contains 15 residues. Germline V gene data show CDR1 as SSHAT and CDR2 as FNYEAQ (reference sequence). Here the CDR3 reads CASSPWGADTDTQYF. Written as DNA, the CDR3 is TGTGCTAGCAGCCCCTGGGGGGCCGACACAGATACGCAGTATTTT.

The chain has TRBV6-1 and TRBJ1-1; TRBD1 aligns across 8 bases. V lost 6 bases and J lost 10; bases outside the gene matches: 10. The CDR3 sequence is 13 residues long. CDR1 is MNHNS and CDR2 is SASEGT in the germline V gene. CDR3 sequence reads: CASRAPGGDRAFF. As DNA, the CDR3 is TGTGCCAGCAGGGCACCAGGGGGCGATCGAGCTTTCTTT.

The rearrangement joins TRBV7-9 to TRBJ2-5, with 10 bases lining up with TRBD1. Unmatched junction bases numbered 2, after V lost 2 bases and J lost 2 bases. Germline values: CDR1 SEHNR, CDR2 FQNEAQ (reference sequence). CDR3 length equals 15 residues. CDR3 region: CASSLRQGAQETQYF. CDR3 coding DNA: TGTGCCAGCAGCTTAAGACAGGGGGCGCAAGAGACCCAGTACTTC.

With regard to this clone: The same CDR3 also results from other DNA sequences found in this sample. This chain joins TRBV5-1 and TRBJ2-1; D is unclear. Germline CDR1 is SGHRS and CDR2 is YFSETQ. The CDR3 loop spans 15 amino acids. The V end lost 0 bases, the J end lost 0 bases, and 7 bases lay between the germline ends. The CDR3 region has the DNA TGCGCCAGCAGCTTGGCCGGAAGCTCCTACAATGAGCAGTTCTTC. This translates into CASSLAGSSYNEQFF. Looking up the rest from reference TRBV5-1 and TRBJ2-1 gives the full variable domain: KAGVTQTPRYLIKTRGQQVTLSCSPISGHRSVSWYQQTPGQGLQFLFEYFSETQRNKGNFPGRFSGRQFSNSRSEMNVSTLELGDSALYLCASSLAGSSYNEQFFGPGTRLTVL.

The gene calls are TRBV19 and TRBJ2-5, with 9 bases fitting TRBD1. There are 13 residues in the CDR3. Looked up from germline, CDR1 is LNHDA and CDR2 is SQIVND (reference sequence). The V gene end was trimmed by 8 bases and the J gene end by 0 bases; junction bases not matched to a gene: 1. The CDR3 nucleotides are TGTGCCAGTCGGGACAGGGACCAAGAGACCCAGTACTTC. Amino acid sequence: CASRDRDQETQYF.

About this clone itself: Other nucleotide sequences from this sample produce the same CDR3. V usage is TRBV6-5 and J usage is TRBJ1-2; 8 bases map to TRBD1. This CDR3 comprises 12 residues. Germline loops: CDR1 MNHEY, CDR2 SVGAGI. J gave up 4 bases and V 6 bases, and 1 base lay outside the gene matches. CDR3 in amino acids: CASSGQGYGYTF. Written as DNA, the CDR3 is TGTGCCAGCAGCGGACAGGGCTATGGCTACACCTTC.

This chain links TRBV5-1 with TRBJ2-3, with no clear D. CDR3 length: 14 residues. The V gene's germline CDR1 is SGHRS and CDR2 YFSETQ. Trimming removed 4 bases from V and 5 bases from J, with 14 bases in between. DNA for the CDR3: TGCGCCAGCAGCCCAACTCCTGGGTTAGATACGCAGTATTTT. Protein sequence: CASSPTPGLDTQYF.

This clone was seen a few times. CDR3 residues: CASSPDSSNSPLHF. CDR3 in DNA: TGTGCCAGCAGTCCGGACAGTTCCAATTCACCCCTCCACTTT. The chain employs TRBV27 and TRBJ1-6; D is possibly TRBD1 (6 bases). This CDR3 comprises 14 residues. Trimming stripped 5 bases from V and 7 bases from J, with 12 bases between. Germline values: CDR1 MNHEY, CDR2 SMNVEV (reference sequence).

CDR3 amino acids: CASSFRISGNTIYF. The CDR3, as DNA: TGTGCCAGCAGCTTTCGGATCTCTGGAAACACCATATATTTT. This chain uses TRBV13 with TRBJ1-3; no firm D call. The germline CDR1 and CDR2 sequences are PRHDT and FYEKMQ (reference sequence). The CDR3 is 14 residues long. Trimming stripped 3 bases from V and 0 bases from J, with 6 bases between.

The CDR3 is CATSRGLNYGYTF. CDR3 DNA: TGTGCCACCAGCAGAGGGCTTAACTATGGCTACACCTTC. V usage is TRBV15 and J usage is TRBJ1-2; D gene ambiguous. V gave up 1 base and J gave up 1 base, with 4 bases separating them. Germline CDR1 LNHNV, CDR2 YYDKDF (reference sequence). The CDR3 totals 13 residues.

This clone has a count of ten or more. This rearrangement joins TRBV29-1 to TRBJ2-1; unclear D gene. The V end lost 3 bases, the J end lost 0 bases, and 6 bases lay between the germline ends. Germline V gene data show CDR1 as SQVTM and CDR2 as ANQGSEA. The CDR3 consists of 13 residues. CDR3 protein: CSVEGSSYNEQFF. The CDR3 DNA is TGCAGCGTTGAGGGTAGCTCCTACAATGAGCAGTTCTTC.

This clone was seen only once. The DNA of the CDR3 is TGTGCCAGCAGCTCAGGGACAGTAAGCACAGATACGCAGTATTTT. Translating gives CASSSGTVSTDTQYF. This chain uses TRBV7-9 with TRBJ2-3, with 7 bases aligning to TRBD1. This CDR3 region has 15 residues. In germline, CDR1 is SEHNR, CDR2 FQNEAQ (reference sequence). Germline trimming cut 4 bases from V and 0 bases from J; bases unmatched to any gene: 4. Together with reference TRBV7-9 and TRBJ2-3, the CDR3 gives the full variable domain: DTGVSQNPRHKITKRGQNVTFRCDPISEHNRLYWYRQTLGQGPEFLTYFQNEAQLEKSRLLSDRFSAERPKGSFSTLEIQRTEQGDSAMYLCASSSGTVSTDTQYFGPGTRLTVL.

This clone was seen only a few times. This chain connects TRBV5-4 to TRBJ1-2; D unresolved. Germline V gene sequence: CDR1 SGHNT, CDR2 YYREEE (reference sequence). The V gene lost 4 bases and the J gene lost 9 bases, with 16 bases spanning the gap. The CDR3 covers 13 residues. This CDR3 is CASSPREGSRYTF. Written as DNA, the CDR3 is TGTGCCAGCAGCCCTCGGGAGGGATCTCGCTACACCTTC.

This chain uses TRBV10-1 with TRBJ2-3, with 7 bases matching TRBD2. Germline-derived CDR1 and CDR2 are WNHNN and SYGVQD (reference sequence). The CDR3 runs to 16 residues. V was clipped by 4 bases and J by 0 bases; unmatched bases: 7. CDR3 in amino acids: CASSGKGAGSTDTQYF. The CDR3 DNA reads as TGCGCCAGCAGTGGAAAGGGAGCGGGGAGCACAGATACGCAGTATTTT.

This clone was counted a few times. The J gene is TRBJ2-5, the V gene TRBV7-2, with no clear D. The CDR3 is 11 amino acids. The V and J ends lost 6 bases and 4 bases respectively, with 6 bases between them. Germline V gene data show CDR1 as SGHTA and CDR2 as FQGNSA. Written as DNA, the CDR3 is TGTGCCAGCAGAAAATCAGAGACCCAGTACTTC. Protein sequence: CASRKSETQYF.

This chain joins TRBV19 and TRBJ2-3, with 9 bases identical to TRBD2. The CDR3 is made up of 13 amino acids. Germline V CDR1 and CDR2: LNHDA, SQIVND (reference sequence). Germline trimming cut 3 bases from V and 6 bases from J; bases unmatched to any gene: 1. CDR3 in DNA: TGTGCCAGTAGTATCCTAGCGGGGGATACGCAGTATTTT. Its protein is CASSILAGDTQYF. The entire variable domain, with the rest obtained from reference TRBV19 and TRBJ2-3, is as follows: DGGITQSPKYLFRKEGQNVTLSCEQNLNHDAMYWYRQDPGQGLRLIYYSQIVNDFQKGDIAEGYSVSREKKESFPLTVTSAQKNPTAFYLCASSILAGDTQYFGPGTRLTVL.

The chain employs TRBV6-5 and TRBJ2-2, with D possibly matching TRBD2 (7 bases). This CDR3 is 15 amino acids long. Between the trimmed V and J ends, which lost 6 bases and 9 bases, there was a span of 20 bases. CDR1 is MNHEY and CDR2 is SVGAGI in the germline V gene. The CDR3 loop reads CASRPDSWGGRELFF. The CDR3 DNA reads TGTGCCAGCAGACCCGATTCCTGGGGGGGCCGGGAGCTGTTTTTT.

The genes are TRBV10-3 and TRBJ2-2; no firm D call. With 4 bases removed from V and 7 bases from J, the gap between germline ends came to 10 bases. The CDR3 length is 13 residues. CDR1 is ENHRY, CDR2 SYGVKD, per germline. CDR3 residues: CAISGLLGGELFF. The CDR3 DNA reads as TGTGCCATCAGTGGACTCCTTGGCGGGGAGCTGTTTTTT.

A few counts support this clone. The chain has TRBV5-1 and TRBJ2-5; 7 bases line up with TRBD1. Germline values: CDR1 SGHRS, CDR2 YFSETQ. The CDR3 covers 13 residues. V dropped 4 bases and J dropped 9; count of bases not matched to a gene: 9. The DNA for the CDR3 is TGCGCCAGCAGCACAGGGGACGGTCGGGCCCAGTACTTC. Protein product: CASSTGDGRAQYF.

The chain joins TRBV6-1 to TRBJ2-3, with 7 positions matching TRBD1. The CDR3 covers 12 residues. V lost 7 bases and J lost 6; bases outside the gene matches: 4. CDR1 and CDR2 from the germline V gene are MNHNS and SASEGT. In DNA form, the CDR3 reads TGTGCCAGCAAGGGACAGACCGATACGCAGTATTTT. Translated, it gives CASKGQTDTQYF.